The 3 T cell receptor beta chains in this list originate from one sample, sequenced in a study of CD8+CD57+ T cells in acquired aplastic anemia. Study outcomes and limitations: Patients' CD8+CD57+ cells proved less diverse than their total CD4+ and CD8+ pools, researchers found.

Antigen specificity for these receptors is unknown. Genomic DNA templated the TCR beta VDJ and CDR3 profiling. TCRdb redid the calling of the reads with MiXCR, one entry per CDR3 protein. The table records 15,000 to 20,000 distinct CDR3 sequences, 30% to 45% of them present only once. It was patients with CD8+CD57+ cell expansion by flow cytometry who were chosen for sequencing. The sample consisted of CD8+CD57+ T cells sorted from PBMCs. Indicated subset: bead-enriched CD8+CD57+ effector memory T cells from SAA patients. These TCRs come from a human donor with aplastic anemia.

The V gene is TRBV2, the J gene TRBJ2-5; 11 bases are shared with TRBD1. The CDR3 contains 15 residues. V lost 8 bases and J lost 5; bases outside the gene matches: 10. Germline V gene sequence: CDR1 SNHLY, CDR2 FYNNEI. CDR3 protein: CASSYSGQGVETQYF. In nucleotides, the CDR3 is TGTGCCAGCTCGTATTCGGGACAGGGGGTTGAGACCCAGTACTTC.

This clonotype was seen a few times. The rearrangement joins TRBV20-1 to TRBJ2-7, with a possible D match to TRBD1 (6 bases). CDR1 and CDR2 from the germline V gene are DFQATT and SNEGSKA (reference sequence). Deletions cut 2 bases from V and 3 bases from J, with 11 bases between. The CDR3 loop spans 13 amino acids. The CDR3 here is CSARNRADYEQYF. CDR3 nucleotide sequence: TGCAGTGCTAGAAACAGGGCGGACTACGAGCAGTACTTC.

V is TRBV7-9 and J is TRBJ2-5; maybe TRBD1 (6 bases). V lost 2 bases and J 0 bases, leaving 7 bases between the germline ends. CDR1 is SEHNR, CDR2 FQNEAQ, per germline (reference sequence). The CDR3 has 14 amino acids. CDR3 coding DNA: TGTGCCAGCAGCTTAACAGGGTACCAAGAGACCCAGTACTTC. It yields the protein CASSLTGYQETQYF.